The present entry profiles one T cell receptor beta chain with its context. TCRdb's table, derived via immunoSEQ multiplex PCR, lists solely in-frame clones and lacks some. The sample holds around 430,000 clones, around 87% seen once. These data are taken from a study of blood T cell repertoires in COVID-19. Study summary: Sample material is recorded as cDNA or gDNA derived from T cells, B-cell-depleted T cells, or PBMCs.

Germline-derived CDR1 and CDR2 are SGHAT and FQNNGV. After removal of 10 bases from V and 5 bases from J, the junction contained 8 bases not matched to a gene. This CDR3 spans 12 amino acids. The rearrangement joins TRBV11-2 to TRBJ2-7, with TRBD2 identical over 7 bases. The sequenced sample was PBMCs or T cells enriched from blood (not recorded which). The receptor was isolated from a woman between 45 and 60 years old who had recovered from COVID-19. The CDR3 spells CAISGGGNEQYF. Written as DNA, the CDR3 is TGTGCCATTTCCGGGGGAGGGAACGAGCAGTACTTC.